These 14 T cell receptor beta chains were sequenced from one sample in a study of blood T cell repertoires in COVID-19. Data came from immunoSEQ multiplex PCR; TCRdb stores just in-frame clones and leaves some out. The data hold 250,000 to 350,000 clones, with about nine tenths observed a single time. Sequenced material: peripheral blood. Receptor source: a woman aged 50 to 65 who had recovered from COVID-19.

The chain employs TRBV5-5 and TRBJ2-1, with D possibly being TRBD1 (6 bases). The CDR3 totals 17 residues. Germline V CDR1 and CDR2: SGHKS, YYEKEE (reference sequence). V was cut by 5 bases and J by 7 bases, with 25 bases left in between. The CDR3 DNA reads as TGTGCCAGCAGTTTTCAATTACAGGGTTTACCGACAAATGAGCAGTTCTTC. Its translation: CASSFQLQGLPTNEQFF.

The sample holds a few counts of this clone. The rearrangement joins TRBV28 to TRBJ2-1; the match to TRBD1 covers 7 bases. CDR3 length: 16 amino acids. V lost 3 bases and J lost 3; bases outside the gene matches: 8. Germline loops: CDR1 MDHEN, CDR2 SYDVKM. The CDR3 bases are TGTGCCAGCAGTTTGACAGGGATAACCCTCTACAATGAGCAGTTCTTC. Encoded protein: CASSLTGITLYNEQFF.

J is TRBJ1-2 and V is TRBV5-1; possible D gene TRBD1, 5 bases. Germline V gene sequence: CDR1 SGHRS, CDR2 YFSETQ. V was trimmed by 2 bases and J by 4 bases, leaving 15 bases between them. The CDR3 is 15 amino acids. This CDR3 is CASSLSQGRVYGYTF. Here the CDR3 DNA reads TGCGCCAGCAGCTTAAGTCAGGGTAGGGTCTATGGCTACACCTTC.

This chain connects TRBV5-1 to TRBJ2-2; 11 nucleotides agree with TRBD1. V shed 0 bases, J shed 6 bases, and the junction held 16 bases outside the gene matches. CDR3 size: 20 residues. Germline V gene data show CDR1 as SGHRS and CDR2 as YFSETQ. The CDR3 reads CASSLVGRTGGVGVAGELFF. Here the CDR3 DNA reads TGCGCCAGCAGCTTGGTGGGACGGACAGGGGGCGTAGGTGTCGCCGGGGAGCTGTTTTTT.

The gene calls are TRBV4-3 and TRBJ1-1, with D possibly matching TRBD1 (6 bases). The CDR3 runs 13 residues. V shed 5 bases and J shed 1 base, with 8 bases lying between them. Germline V lookup: CDR1 LGHNA, CDR2 YSLEER. The DNA of the CDR3 is TGCGCCAGCAGCTCACAGGGGAACACTGAAGCTTTCTTT. As protein: CASSSQGNTEAFF.

The chain joins TRBV7-9 to TRBJ1-2; D is ambiguous. From germline, CDR1 is SEHNR and CDR2 FQNEAQ (reference sequence). The V gene lost 2 bases and the J gene lost 8 bases, with 12 bases spanning the gap. This CDR3 spans 13 amino acids. The CDR3 loop is CASSLFWEKGYTF. The CDR3 DNA follows: TGTGCCAGCAGCTTATTTTGGGAGAAAGGCTACACCTTC.

The sample holds one count of this clone. J is TRBJ1-1 and V is TRBV5-1, with D tentatively TRBD1 (5 bases). The CDR3 contains 17 residues. The V gene's germline CDR1 is SGHRS and CDR2 YFSETQ. The V and J ends lost 2 bases and 0 bases respectively, with 17 bases between them. This CDR3 reads CASSFGRGGPVNTEAFF. CDR3 nucleotides: TGCGCCAGCAGCTTTGGCCGGGGGGGTCCGGTGAACACTGAAGCTTTCTTT.

This clone was recorded once. This chain links TRBV7-2 with TRBJ1-2; D ambiguous. CDR1 SGHTA and CDR2 FQGNSA come from the germline V gene. The CDR3 extends over 13 amino acids. The V gene lost 2 bases and the J gene lost 2 bases, with 6 bases spanning the gap. The CDR3 sequence is CASSLKQNYGYTF. DNA for the CDR3: TGTGCCAGCAGCTTAAAACAAAACTATGGCTACACCTTC.

The chain carries TRBV28 and TRBJ1-1; weak D call: TRBD1 (5 bases). Germline CDR1 reads MDHEN; CDR2 reads SYDVKM. This CDR3 has 15 residues. Trimming took 7 bases from V and 6 from J, leaving 21 bases between them. The CDR3 DNA reads TGTGCCAGCAACGATCCCTCGGGGGTGGAGGCTGAAGCTTTCTTT. Protein product: CASNDPSGVEAEAFF.

This clone was detected a few times. Distinct nucleotide sequences in the sample also encode this CDR3. The gene calls are TRBV3-1 (or the pseudogene TRBV3-2) and TRBJ2-7, with a tentative D call TRBD1 (6 bases). CDR1 LGHDT and CDR2 YNNKEL come from the germline V gene (reference sequence). The CDR3 has 14 residues. Trimming removed 1 base at V and 5 bases at J, with 12 bases between. For the CDR3, the DNA is TGTGCCAGCAGCCAAGGGTACAGGGCCCACGAGCAGTACTTC. Translating gives CASSQGYRAHEQYF.

The chain carries TRBV11-2 and TRBJ2-1; 10 positions match TRBD2. The CDR3 is 16 amino acids. Germline V gene lookup returns CDR1 SGHAT and CDR2 FQNNGV. V was clipped by 1 base and J by 9 bases; unmatched bases: 9. The CDR3 DNA sequence: TGTGCCAGCAGCTTAGTTTCCAGCGGGGGGGCCATTGAGCAGTTCTTC. Protein sequence: CASSLVSSGGAIEQFF. The whole variable domain, remainder taken from reference TRBV11-2 and TRBJ2-1, is EAGVAQSPRYKIIEKRQSVAFWCNPISGHATLYWYQQILGQGPKLLIQFQNNGVVDDSQLPKDRFSAERLKGVDSTLKIQPAKLEDSAVYLCASSLVSSGGAIEQFFGPGTRLTVL.

The chain links TRBV10-3 to TRBJ1-6; D ambiguous. Germline CDR1 ENHRY, CDR2 SYGVKD. CDR3 length equals 13 residues. V lost 2 bases, J lost 9 bases, and 8 bases lay in between. CDR3 protein: CAISEVRGSPLHF. As DNA, the CDR3 is TGTGCCATCAGTGAGGTCCGGGGTTCACCCCTCCACTTT.

The chain uses TRBV5-1 and TRBJ2-1, with 7 bases lining up with TRBD2. The V gene end was trimmed by 0 bases and the J gene end by 3 bases; junction bases not matched to a gene: 0. CDR1 and CDR2 (germline): SGHRS, YFSETQ. This CDR3 has 14 residues. The CDR3 coding sequence is TGCGCCAGCAGCTTGGGGGACTACTACAATGAGCAGTTCTTC. Its protein product is CASSLGDYYNEQFF.

There are a few counts of this clone. The CDR3 bases are TGTGCCAGTACCTTCGACACAGGGAGCACTGAAGCTTTCTTT. This codes for CASTFDTGSTEAFF. The chain employs TRBV19 and TRBJ1-1; a possible D gene is TRBD1 (6 bases). CDR1 is LNHDA and CDR2 is SQIVND in the germline V gene (reference sequence). V dropped 7 bases and J dropped 4 bases, with 16 bases sitting between them. The CDR3 spans 14 residues. Full variable domain (missing parts from reference TRBV19 and TRBJ1-1): DGGITQSPKYLFRKEGQNVTLSCEQNLNHDAMYWYRQDPGQGLRLIYYSQIVNDFQKGDIAEGYSVSREKKESFPLTVTSAQKNPTAFYLCASTFDTGSTEAFFGQGTRLTVV.